The clone carrying this T cell receptor beta chain was recorded at least ten times. Its antigen is currently unknown. This record comes from a study of human T cells and chemical hapten exposure. Overall study findings and caveats: Expanded TCR sets contained significantly more large CDR3 similarity clusters than controls. There was alopecia in the donors, so their immune response may differ from that of healthy people.

Library preparation tagged each individual cDNA molecule with a unique molecular identifier. MiXCR was run by TCRdb on the RACE reads, yielding one entry per CDR3 protein. The table shows about 84,000 distinct CDR3 sequences, with 8.5% to 12% occurring only once. Germline assignment: CDR1 SGHVS and CDR2 FNYEAQ. This CDR3 spans 15 amino acids. V dropped 4 bases and J dropped 3 bases, with 13 bases sitting between them. Time point in this sample: patch test 2, 6 weeks after DPC sensitization. Treatment specified: therapeutic diphenylcyclopropenone sensitization with weekly scalp DPC. The receptor was derived from a woman between 45 and 65 years old with alopecia areata. Some clones in this sample may be carry-over from other donors' samples. This specimen was whole blood, taken in connection with sensitization to the hapten diphenylcyclopropenone (DPC). The chain is built from TRBV7-6 and TRBJ2-1; a weak D match, TRBD2 (6 bases). CDR3 coding DNA: TGTGCCAGCAGCTCACAAAGCGGGTTCTACAATGAGCAGTTCTTC. Translated, it gives CASSSQSGFYNEQFF.